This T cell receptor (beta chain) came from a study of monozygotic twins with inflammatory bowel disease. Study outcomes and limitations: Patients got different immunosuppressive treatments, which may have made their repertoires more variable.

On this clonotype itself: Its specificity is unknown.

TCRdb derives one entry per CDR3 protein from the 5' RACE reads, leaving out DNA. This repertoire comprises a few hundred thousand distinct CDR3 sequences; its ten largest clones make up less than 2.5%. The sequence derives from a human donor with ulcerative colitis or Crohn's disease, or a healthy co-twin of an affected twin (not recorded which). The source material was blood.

The CDR3 spells CAIKGGRASDTQYF. The J gene is TRBJ2-3, the V gene TRBV10-3; TCRdb proposes TRBD2, but this gene call is untestable without DNA. In germline, CDR1 is ENHRY, CDR2 SYGVKD. This CDR3 comprises 14 residues.